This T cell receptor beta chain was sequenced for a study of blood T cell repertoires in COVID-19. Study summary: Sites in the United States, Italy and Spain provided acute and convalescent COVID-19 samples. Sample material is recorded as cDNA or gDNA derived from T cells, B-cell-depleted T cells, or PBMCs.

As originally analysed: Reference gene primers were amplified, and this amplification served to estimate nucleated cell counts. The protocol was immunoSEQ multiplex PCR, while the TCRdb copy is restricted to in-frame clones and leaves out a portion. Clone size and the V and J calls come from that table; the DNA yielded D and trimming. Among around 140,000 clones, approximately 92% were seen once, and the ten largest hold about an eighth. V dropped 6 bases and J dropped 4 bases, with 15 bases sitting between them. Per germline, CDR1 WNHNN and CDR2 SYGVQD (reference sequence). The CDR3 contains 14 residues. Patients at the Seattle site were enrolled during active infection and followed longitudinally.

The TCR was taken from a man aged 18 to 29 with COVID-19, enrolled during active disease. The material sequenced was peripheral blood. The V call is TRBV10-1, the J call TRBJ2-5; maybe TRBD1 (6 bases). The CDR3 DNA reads TGCGCCAGCAGCTTCGACAGGTCTGGAGAGACCCAGTACTTC. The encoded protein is CASSFDRSGETQYF.